This is a list of T cell receptor beta chains from one sample in a study of blood T cells in healthy people across ages. TCRdb ran MiXCR on the 5' RACE reads and lists one entry per CDR3 protein. This table has 700,000 to 1,000,000 distinct CDR3 sequences, roughly 44% appearing once. Sequenced material: blood. These receptors all come from a man in his sixties in good health. CDR3s include the opening cysteine and the closing phenylalanine or tryptophan. Fields, in order: J gene, D gene, clone size, V gene, CDR3 DNA, CDR3 protein. A D gene is named only where the DNA matches it firmly. Clone size is shown for a subset of rows, as once, few, many or a class of expanded clone.

J gene: TRBJ2-7
D gene: .
clone size: .
V gene: TRBV4-1
CDR3 DNA: TGCGCCAGCAGCCAAGGGGCGGGCTACGAGCAGTACTTC
CDR3 protein: CASSQGAGYEQYF

J gene: TRBJ2-7
D gene: TRBD1
clone size: .
V gene: TRBV29-1
CDR3 DNA: TGCAGCGTCGGTCCCGGGACAGGGTTCGAGCAGTACTTC
CDR3 protein: CSVGPGTGFEQYF

J gene: TRBJ2-2
D gene: TRBD2
clone size: few
V gene: TRBV20-1
CDR3 DNA: TGCAGTGCTAGAAACGCGGGGGGAACCGGGGAGCTGTTTTTT
CDR3 protein: CSARNAGGTGELFF

J gene: TRBJ2-7
D gene: .
clone size: .
V gene: TRBV6-2/TRBV6-3
CDR3 DNA: TGTGCCAGCAGTTACTCGCGTACCGCCTACGAGCAGTACTTC
CDR3 protein: CASSYSRTAYEQYF

J gene: TRBJ2-1
D gene: .
clone size: .
V gene: TRBV5-6
CDR3 DNA: TGTGCCAGCAGCTTCGGCCAGTACAATGAGCAGTTCTTC
CDR3 protein: CASSFGQYNEQFF

J gene: TRBJ2-7
D gene: .
clone size: .
V gene: TRBV7-2
CDR3 DNA: TGTGCCAGCAGCCCAACAGGCCCGATGGGGGGCGAGCAGTACTTC
CDR3 protein: CASSPTGPMGGEQYF

J gene: TRBJ2-5
D gene: .
clone size: .
V gene: TRBV20-1
CDR3 DNA: TGCAGTGCGGAACCGCGGGAGACCCAGTACTTC
CDR3 protein: CSAEPRETQYF

J gene: TRBJ2-7
D gene: TRBD2
clone size: many
V gene: TRBV6-4
CDR3 DNA: TGTGCCAGCAGGGGACTAGCGGGGGCCCAAGGAGAGCAGTACTTC
CDR3 protein: CASRGLAGAQGEQYF

J gene: TRBJ2-7
D gene: .
clone size: .
V gene: TRBV27
CDR3 DNA: TGTGCCAGCAGTAGCCTAGGCCCCTACAATGAGCAGTACTTC
CDR3 protein: CASSSLGPYNEQYF

J gene: TRBJ2-5
D gene: TRBD2
clone size: .
V gene: TRBV11-2
CDR3 DNA: TGTGCCAGCAGCTTGAGTCTTGGGGGGGAGTTTGGCCAAGAGACCCAGTACTTC
CDR3 protein: CASSLSLGGEFGQETQYF

J gene: TRBJ2-1
D gene: .
clone size: few
V gene: TRBV7-9
CDR3 DNA: TGTGCCAGCAATGAGCAGTTCTTC
CDR3 protein: CASNEQFF

J gene: TRBJ2-3
D gene: .
clone size: few
V gene: TRBV29-1
CDR3 DNA: TGCAGCGCTCTAAAAGATACGCAGTATTTT
CDR3 protein: CSALKDTQYF

J gene: TRBJ2-1
D gene: .
clone size: .
V gene: TRBV9
CDR3 DNA: TGTGCCAGCAGCCCCCGAGACAGCTCCTACAATGAGCAGTTCTTC
CDR3 protein: CASSPRDSSYNEQFF

J gene: TRBJ1-1
D gene: TRBD1
clone size: few
V gene: TRBV5-1
CDR3 DNA: TGCGCCAGCAGCCCCGGACAGGGGTTTAACACTGAAGCTTTCTTT
CDR3 protein: CASSPGQGFNTEAFF

J gene: TRBJ2-5
D gene: TRBD2
clone size: few
V gene: TRBV7-2
CDR3 DNA: TGTGCCAGCAGCTTGACTAGCGGGGGGGCCCAGTACTTC
CDR3 protein: CASSLTSGGAQYF